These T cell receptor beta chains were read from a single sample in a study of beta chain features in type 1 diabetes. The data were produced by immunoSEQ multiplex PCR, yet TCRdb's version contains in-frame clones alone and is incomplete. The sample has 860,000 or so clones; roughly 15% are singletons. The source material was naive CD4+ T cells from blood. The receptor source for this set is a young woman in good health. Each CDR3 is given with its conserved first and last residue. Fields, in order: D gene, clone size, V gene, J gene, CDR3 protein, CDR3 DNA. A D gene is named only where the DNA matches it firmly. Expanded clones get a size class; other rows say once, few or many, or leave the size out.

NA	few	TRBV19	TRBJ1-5	CASSMVTGINQPQHF	TGTGCCAGTAGTATGGTGACAGGTATCAATCAGCCCCAGCATTTT
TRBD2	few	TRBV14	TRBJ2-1	CASSPLEGRAYEQFF	TGTGCCAGCAGCCCCCTCGAGGGGAGGGCCTATGAGCAGTTCTTC
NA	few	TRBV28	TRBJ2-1	CASSLEISYNEQFF	TGTGCCAGCAGTTTGGAGATTTCCTACAATGAGCAGTTCTTC
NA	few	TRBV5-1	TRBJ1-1	CASSFAGTEAFF	TGCGCCAGCAGCTTCGCGGGGACAGAAGCTTTCTTT
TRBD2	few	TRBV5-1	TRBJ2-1	CASSQATGTSLYNEQFF	TGCGCCAGCAGCCAGGCAACCGGGACTAGCTTATACAATGAGCAGTTCTTC
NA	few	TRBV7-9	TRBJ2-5	CASSPDRRYQETQYF	TGTGCCAGCAGCCCGGATCGGCGGTACCAAGAGACCCAGTACTTC
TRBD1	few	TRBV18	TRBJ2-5	CASSPRDSPSETQYF	TGTGCCAGCTCACCACGGGACAGCCCCTCGGAGACCCAGTACTTC
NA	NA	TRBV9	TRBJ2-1	CASSPAGNSYNEQFF	TGTGCCAGCAGCCCCGCCGGGAACTCCTACAATGAGCAGTTCTTC
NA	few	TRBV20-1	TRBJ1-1	CSAHKDTEAFF	TGCAGTGCTCACAAGGACACTGAAGCTTTCTTT
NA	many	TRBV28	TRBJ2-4	CASSLAKNIQYF	TGTGCCAGCAGTTTGGCCAAAAACATTCAGTACTTC
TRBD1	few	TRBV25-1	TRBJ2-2	CASSIAGTANTGELFF	TGTGCCAGCAGTATTGCCGGGACAGCGAACACCGGGGAGCTGTTTTTT
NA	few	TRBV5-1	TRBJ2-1	CASSLDGSSYNEQFF	TGCGCCAGCAGCTTGGACGGCAGCTCCTACAATGAGCAGTTCTTC
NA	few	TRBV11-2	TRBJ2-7	CASSFASTFRRDF	TGTGCCAGCAGCTTCGCTTCGACTTTTCGCCGGGACTTC
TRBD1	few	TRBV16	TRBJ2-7	CASSQSWDSGYEQYF	TGTGCCAGCAGCCAATCTTGGGACAGCGGCTACGAGCAGTACTTC